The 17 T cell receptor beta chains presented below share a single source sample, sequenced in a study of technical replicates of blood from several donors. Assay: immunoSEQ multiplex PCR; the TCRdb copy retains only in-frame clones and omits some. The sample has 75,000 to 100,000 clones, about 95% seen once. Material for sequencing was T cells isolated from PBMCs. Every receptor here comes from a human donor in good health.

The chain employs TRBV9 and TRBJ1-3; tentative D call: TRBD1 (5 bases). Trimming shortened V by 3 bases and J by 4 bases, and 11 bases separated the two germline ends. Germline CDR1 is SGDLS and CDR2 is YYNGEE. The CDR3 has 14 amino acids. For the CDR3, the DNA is TGTGCCAGCAGCGGGGACTTGCGGGGAAACACCATATATTTT. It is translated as CASSGDLRGNTIYF.

CDR3 nucleotide sequence: TGTGCCAGCAGCCAGAGGACTAGCGCGAATGAGCAGTTCTTC. Its translation: CASSQRTSANEQFF. The V and J genes are TRBV7-9 and TRBJ2-1; TRBD2 aligns across 9 bases. The CDR3 totals 14 residues. CDR1 SEHNR and CDR2 FQNEAQ come from the germline V gene (reference sequence). V was pared by 5 bases and J by 7 bases, with 6 bases of the junction left unmatched.

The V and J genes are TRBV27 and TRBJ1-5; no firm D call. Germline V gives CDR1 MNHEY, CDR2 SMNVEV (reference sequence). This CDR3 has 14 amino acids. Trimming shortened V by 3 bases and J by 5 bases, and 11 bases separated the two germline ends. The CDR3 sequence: CASSFNYPYQPQHF. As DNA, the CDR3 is TGTGCCAGCAGTTTCAACTACCCTTATCAGCCCCAGCATTTT.

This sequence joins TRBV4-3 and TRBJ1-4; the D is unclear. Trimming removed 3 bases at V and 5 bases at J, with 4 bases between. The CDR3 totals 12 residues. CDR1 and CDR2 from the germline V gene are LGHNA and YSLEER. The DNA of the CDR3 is TGCGCCAGCAGCCACCTGAATGAAAAACTGTTTTTT. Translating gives CASSHLNEKLFF.

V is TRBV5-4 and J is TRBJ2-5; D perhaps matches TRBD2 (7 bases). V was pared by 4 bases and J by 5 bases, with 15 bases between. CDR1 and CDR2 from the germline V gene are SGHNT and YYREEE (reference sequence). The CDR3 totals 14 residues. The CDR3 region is CASSGLGRGETQYF. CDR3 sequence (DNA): TGTGCCAGCAGCGGACTAGGGAGGGGGGAGACCCAGTACTTC.

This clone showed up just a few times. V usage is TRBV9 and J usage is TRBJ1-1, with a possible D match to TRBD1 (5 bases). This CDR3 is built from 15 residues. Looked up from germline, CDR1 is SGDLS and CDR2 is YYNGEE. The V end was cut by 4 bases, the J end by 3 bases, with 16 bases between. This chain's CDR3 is CASSPQSGGYTEAFF. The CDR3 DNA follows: TGTGCCAGCAGCCCCCAAAGCGGGGGATACACTGAAGCTTTCTTT. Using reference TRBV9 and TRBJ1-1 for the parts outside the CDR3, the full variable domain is DSGVTQTPKHLITATGQRVTLRCSPRSGDLSVYWYQQSLDQGLQFLIQYYNGEERAKGNILERFSAQQFPDLHSELNLSSLELGDSALYFCASSPQSGGYTEAFFGQGTRLTVV.

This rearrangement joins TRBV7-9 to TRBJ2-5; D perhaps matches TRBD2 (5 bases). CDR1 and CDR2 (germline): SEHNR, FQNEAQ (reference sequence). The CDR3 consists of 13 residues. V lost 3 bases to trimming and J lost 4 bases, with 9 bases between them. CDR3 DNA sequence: TGTGCCAGCAGCTTGGGAGCGCGAGAGACCCAGTACTTC. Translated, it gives CASSLGARETQYF.

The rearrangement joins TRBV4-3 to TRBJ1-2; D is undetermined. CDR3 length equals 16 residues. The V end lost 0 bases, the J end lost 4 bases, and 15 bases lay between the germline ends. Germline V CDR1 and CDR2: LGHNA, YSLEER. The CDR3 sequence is CASSQDLGESGYGYTF. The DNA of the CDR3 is TGCGCCAGCAGCCAAGATCTTGGGGAGTCGGGCTATGGCTACACCTTC.

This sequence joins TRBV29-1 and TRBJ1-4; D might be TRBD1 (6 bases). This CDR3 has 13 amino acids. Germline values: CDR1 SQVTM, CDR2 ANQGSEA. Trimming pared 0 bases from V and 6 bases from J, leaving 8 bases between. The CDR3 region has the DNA TGCAGCGTTGAAGACAGGGGATATGAAAAACTGTTTTTT. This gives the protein CSVEDRGYEKLFF.

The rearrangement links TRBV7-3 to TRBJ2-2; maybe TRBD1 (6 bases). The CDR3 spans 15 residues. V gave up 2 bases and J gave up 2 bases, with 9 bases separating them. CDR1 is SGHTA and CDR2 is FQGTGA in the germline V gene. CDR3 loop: CASSLVRGNTGELFF. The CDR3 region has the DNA TGTGCCAGCAGCTTAGTCAGGGGAAACACCGGGGAGCTGTTTTTT.

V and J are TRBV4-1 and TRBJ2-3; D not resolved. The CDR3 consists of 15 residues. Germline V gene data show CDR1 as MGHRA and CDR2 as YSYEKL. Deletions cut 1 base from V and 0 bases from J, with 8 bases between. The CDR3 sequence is CASSQVESSTDTQYF. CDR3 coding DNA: TGCGCCAGCAGCCAAGTAGAGTCTAGCACAGATACGCAGTATTTT.

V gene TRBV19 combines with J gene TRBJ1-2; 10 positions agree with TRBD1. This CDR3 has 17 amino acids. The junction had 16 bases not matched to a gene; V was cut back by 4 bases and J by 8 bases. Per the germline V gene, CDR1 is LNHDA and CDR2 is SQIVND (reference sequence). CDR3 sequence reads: CASSNQDRGYVGSGYTF. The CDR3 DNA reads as TGTGCCAGTAGTAACCAGGACAGGGGGTATGTGGGCAGCGGCTACACCTTC. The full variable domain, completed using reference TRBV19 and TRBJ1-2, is DGGITQSPKYLFRKEGQNVTLSCEQNLNHDAMYWYRQDPGQGLRLIYYSQIVNDFQKGDIAEGYSVSREKKESFPLTVTSAQKNPTAFYLCASSNQDRGYVGSGYTFGSGTRLTVV.

The CDR3 protein is CASSLRAGGNEQYF. The CDR3 coding sequence is TGTGCCAGCAGCTTGAGGGCAGGTGGGAACGAGCAGTACTTC. V is TRBV11-2 and J is TRBJ2-7; D might be TRBD2 (5 bases). Germline V lookup: CDR1 SGHAT, CDR2 FQNNGV. Trimming stripped 3 bases from V and 5 bases from J, with 14 bases between. This CDR3 is built from 14 residues.

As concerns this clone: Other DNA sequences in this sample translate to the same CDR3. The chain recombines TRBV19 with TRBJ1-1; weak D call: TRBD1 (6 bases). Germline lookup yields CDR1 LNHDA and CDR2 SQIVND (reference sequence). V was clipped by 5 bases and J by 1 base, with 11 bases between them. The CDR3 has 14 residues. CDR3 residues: CASSLQGGNTEAFF. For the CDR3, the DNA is TGTGCCAGTAGTCTACAGGGTGGGAACACTGAAGCTTTCTTT. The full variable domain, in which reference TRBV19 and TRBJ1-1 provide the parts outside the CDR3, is DGGITQSPKYLFRKEGQNVTLSCEQNLNHDAMYWYRQDPGQGLRLIYYSQIVNDFQKGDIAEGYSVSREKKESFPLTVTSAQKNPTAFYLCASSLQGGNTEAFFGQGTRLTVV.

CDR3 sequence: CASSWTTGTSGTDTQYF. In DNA, the CDR3 is TGTGCCAGCAGCTGGACCACCGGGACTAGCGGTACAGATACGCAGTATTTT. The chain uses TRBV5-6 and TRBJ2-3; 11 bases map to TRBD2. Germline CDR1 reads SGHDT; CDR2 reads YYEEEE. The CDR3 spans 17 residues. Trimming cost V 3 bases and J 3 bases; bases outside gene matches: 9.

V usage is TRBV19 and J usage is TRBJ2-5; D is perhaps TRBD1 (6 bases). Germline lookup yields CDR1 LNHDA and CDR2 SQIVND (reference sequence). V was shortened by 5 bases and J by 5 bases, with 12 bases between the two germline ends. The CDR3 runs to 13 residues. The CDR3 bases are TGTGCCAGTAGTTTCCAGGGGTCGGAGACCCAGTACTTC. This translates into CASSFQGSETQYF.

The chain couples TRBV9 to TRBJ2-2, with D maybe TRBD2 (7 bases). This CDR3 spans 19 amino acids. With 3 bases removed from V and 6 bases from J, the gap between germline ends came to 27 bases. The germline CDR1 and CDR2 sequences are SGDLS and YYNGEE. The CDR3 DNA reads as TGTGCCAGCAGCGGAGGAGGGGGGAGGGACTATCGGATCCCCGGGGAGCTGTTTTTT. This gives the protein CASSGGGGRDYRIPGELFF.